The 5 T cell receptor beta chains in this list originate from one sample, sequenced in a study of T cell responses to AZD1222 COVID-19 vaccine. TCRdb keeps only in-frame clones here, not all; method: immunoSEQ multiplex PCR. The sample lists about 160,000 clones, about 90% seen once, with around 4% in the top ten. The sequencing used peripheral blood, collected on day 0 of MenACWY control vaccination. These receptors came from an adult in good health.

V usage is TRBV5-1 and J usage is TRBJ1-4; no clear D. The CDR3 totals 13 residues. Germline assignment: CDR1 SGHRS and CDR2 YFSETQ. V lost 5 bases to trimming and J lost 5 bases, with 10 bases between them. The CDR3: CASRGGENEKLFF. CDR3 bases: TGCGCCAGCAGGGGCGGGGAGAATGAAAAACTGTTTTTT.

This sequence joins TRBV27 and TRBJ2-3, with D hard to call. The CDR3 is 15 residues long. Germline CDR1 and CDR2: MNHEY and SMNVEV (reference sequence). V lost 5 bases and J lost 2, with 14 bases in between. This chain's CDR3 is CASSQIQPSTDTQYF. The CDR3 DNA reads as TGTGCCAGCAGTCAAATTCAGCCCTCCACAGATACGCAGTATTTT.

CDR3 coding DNA: TGTGCCAGCAGCCAACAAGTAGCCGGCGAGCAGTACTTC. The encoded protein is CASSQQVAGEQYF. The V gene is TRBV14, the J gene TRBJ2-7, with D uncertain. V was trimmed by 2 bases and J by 6 bases, leaving 11 bases between them. CDR1 and CDR2 from the germline V gene are SGHDN and FVKESK. The CDR3 has 13 residues. Looking up the rest from reference TRBV14 and TRBJ2-7 gives the full variable domain: EAGVTQFPSHSVIEKGQTVTLRCDPISGHDNLYWYRRVMGKEIKFLLHFVKESKQDESGMPNNRFLAERTGGTYSTLKVQPAELEDSGVYFCASSQQVAGEQYFGPGTRLTVT.

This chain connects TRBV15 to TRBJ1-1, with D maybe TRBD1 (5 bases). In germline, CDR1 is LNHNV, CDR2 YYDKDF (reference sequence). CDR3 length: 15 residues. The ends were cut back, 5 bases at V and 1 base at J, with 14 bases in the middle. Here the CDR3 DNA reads TGTGCCACCAGCGCGCGTGGGGGTACGAACACTGAAGCTTTCTTT. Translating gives CATSARGGTNTEAFF.

The chain's CDR3 is CASSLELGRGNQPQHF. As DNA, the CDR3 is TGTGCCAGCAGCCTAGAGTTAGGGAGAGGCAATCAGCCCCAGCATTTT. The chain links TRBV7-2 to TRBJ1-5; D not certain. Germline-derived CDR1 and CDR2 are SGHTA and FQGNSA. This CDR3 has 16 amino acids. V lost 5 bases, J lost 2 bases, and 16 bases lay in between. Together with reference TRBV7-2 and TRBJ1-5, the CDR3 gives the full variable domain: GAGVSQSPSNKVTEKGKDVELRCDPISGHTALYWYRQSLGQGLEFLIYFQGNSAPDKSGLPSDRFSAERTGGSVSTLTIQRTQQEDSAVYLCASSLELGRGNQPQHFGDGTRLSIL.